This T cell receptor beta chain was sequenced during a study of shared clonotypes between healthy human individuals. CDR1 LNHDA and CDR2 SQIVND come from the germline V gene (reference sequence). The CDR3 spans 18 residues. V was cut by 4 bases and J by 0 bases, with 19 bases left in between. Repertoires were generated with immunoSEQ multiplex PCR, while TCRdb's copy carries only in-frame clones and drops some. The sample has 2 million to 2.5 million clones, 90% to 95% seen once. The sequence derives from a man aged 18 to 29 in good health. The specimen sequenced was naive CD4+ T cells sorted from blood. As to subset: CD45RA+ positively selected. The rearrangement uses TRBV19 and TRBJ2-1; unclear D gene. CDR3 protein: CASSTLPSPLSSYNEQFF. The CDR3 nucleotides are TGTGCCAGTAGTACACTTCCATCTCCGCTGAGCTCCTACAATGAGCAGTTCTTC.